This passage covers 15 T cell receptor beta chains from one sample sequenced in a study of T cells in Graves' hyperthyroidism and ophthalmopathy. Amplified TCR beta CDR3 regions came from RNA transcripts. The primer set for the first-round RT-PCR of the TCR CDR3 was HTBI. Via MiXCR, TCRdb re-called the multiplex PCR reads, giving one row per CDR3 protein. Of hundreds of thousands of distinct CDR3 sequences in the sample, roughly 37% were seen once. The sample consisted of blood. Receptor source: a young man with Graves' hyperthyroidism.

The genes are TRBV29-1 and TRBJ1-2; TRBD1 matches at 8 bases. Germline CDR1 is SQVTM and CDR2 is ANQGSEA. This CDR3 region has 13 residues. This CDR3 is CGLDGQGVYGYTF. CDR3 nucleotides: TGCGGCCTAGATGGACAGGGCGTCTATGGCTACACCTTC.

The chain links TRBV29-1 to TRBJ1-2, with D perhaps matching TRBD1 (5 bases). Germline V CDR1 and CDR2: SQVTM, ANQGSEA. V dropped 6 bases and J dropped 8 bases, with 16 bases sitting between them. This CDR3 contains 12 residues. This CDR3 reads CSVLGTSGGYTF. In DNA, the CDR3 is TGCAGCGTCCTAGGGACTAGCGGGGGCTACACCTTC.

The chain joins TRBV2 to TRBJ1-6; D is perhaps TRBD1 (5 bases). The CDR3 has 14 amino acids. The V end was cut by 5 bases, the J end by 14 bases, with 19 bases between. Germline CDR1 and CDR2: SNHLY and FYNNEI. CDR3 in amino acids: CASSSQERGGTLHF. As DNA, the CDR3 is TGTGCCAGCAGTTCACAGGAACGCGGTGGGACCCTCCACTTT. The complete variable domain, with remaining parts taken from reference TRBV2 and TRBJ1-6, reads EPEVTQTPSHQVTQMGQEVILRCVPISNHLYFYWYRQILGQKVEFLVSFYNNEISEKSEIFDDQFSVERPDGSNFTLKIRSTKLEDSAMYFCASSSQERGGTLHFGNGTRLTVT.

This clonotype appeared many times. The rearrangement uses TRBV5-1 and TRBJ1-1, with no clear D. CDR1 is SGHRS, CDR2 YFSETQ, per germline. The CDR3 runs to 13 residues. Trimming shortened V by 2 bases and J by 2 bases, and 7 bases separated the two germline ends. The CDR3: CASSLTKNTEAFF. CDR3 DNA sequence: TGCGCCAGCAGCTTAACCAAAAACACTGAAGCTTTCTTT. Together with reference TRBV5-1 and TRBJ1-1, the CDR3 gives the full variable domain: KAGVTQTPRYLIKTRGQQVTLSCSPISGHRSVSWYQQTPGQGLQFLFEYFSETQRNKGNFPGRFSGRQFSNSRSEMNVSTLELGDSALYLCASSLTKNTEAFFGQGTRLTVV.

The V gene is TRBV20-1, the J gene TRBJ1-5; TRBD1 matches at 8 bases. V was pared by 2 bases and J by 6 bases, with 3 bases of the junction left unmatched. CDR1 is DFQATT, CDR2 SNEGSKA, per germline (reference sequence). This CDR3 spans 13 amino acids. CDR3 in DNA: TGCAGTGCTAGATGGGACAGGTTTCAGCCCCAGCATTTT. It codes for CSARWDRFQPQHF.

V is TRBV9 and J is TRBJ2-7; D not resolved. CDR1 is SGDLS and CDR2 is YYNGEE in the germline V gene. The CDR3 spans 13 residues. V dropped 2 bases and J dropped 7 bases, with 13 bases sitting between them. For the CDR3, the DNA is TGTGCCAGCAGCGTTGGGCTAACACCGGAGCAGTACTTC. This translates into CASSVGLTPEQYF.

This clonotype was seen a few times. The CDR3 is CASSPQAGNSREQYF. The DNA for the CDR3 is TGTGCCAGCAGCCCCCAAGCGGGCAATTCGAGGGAGCAGTACTTC. The rearrangement links TRBV7-8 to TRBJ2-7, with D possibly matching TRBD2 (6 bases). Germline values: CDR1 SGHVS, CDR2 FQNEAQ. The CDR3 length is 15 residues. V gave up 5 bases and J gave up 7 bases, with 21 bases separating them.

About this clonotype itself: The conserved closing phenylalanine or tryptophan is absent in this CDR3, likely reflecting a read error. The limits of the CDR3 on the DNA are not certain, so only TCRdb's listed CDR3 is given. The rearrangement joins TRBV19 to TRBJ1-4; whether TRBD1, the table's D call, matches the DNA was not checked. The CDR3 spans 8 residues, counting both ends. CDR1 and CDR2 (germline): LNHDA, SQIVND (reference sequence). This chain's CDR3 is CASWDSFY.

This clonotype has ten or more counts. The J gene is TRBJ1-2, the V gene TRBV2; the D is unclear. The CDR3 consists of 11 residues. CDR1 SNHLY and CDR2 FYNNEI come from the germline V gene. Between the trimmed V and J ends, which lost 8 bases and 8 bases, there was a span of 12 bases. CDR3 bases: TGTGCCAGCTCCGCTTTCCTAGGCTACACCTTC. This translates into CASSAFLGYTF. Complete variable domain (other parts from reference TRBV2 and TRBJ1-2): EPEVTQTPSHQVTQMGQEVILRCVPISNHLYFYWYRQILGQKVEFLVSFYNNEISEKSEIFDDQFSVERPDGSNFTLKIRSTKLEDSAMYFCASSAFLGYTFGSGTRLTVV.

At least ten counts were recorded for this clonotype. The chain couples TRBV9 to TRBJ1-5; D ambiguous. The CDR3 contains 13 residues. Germline CDR1 reads SGDLS; CDR2 reads YYNGEE. Trimming cost V 5 bases and J 4 bases, with 10 bases left between them. CDR3 protein: CASSVSGNQPQHF. The DNA for the CDR3 is TGTGCCAGCAGTGTCTCGGGGAATCAGCCCCAGCATTTT.

This sequence joins TRBV6-5 and TRBJ2-7, with 7 nucleotides matching TRBD2. The CDR3 is made up of 14 amino acids. V lost 6 bases and J lost 1; bases outside the gene matches: 6. Germline V gene data show CDR1 as MNHEY and CDR2 as SVGAGI. The CDR3 region has the DNA TGTGCCAGCAGCCGTTTGGGGGGGTCCTACGAGCAGTACTTC. Translating it yields CASSRLGGSYEQYF.

The chain joins TRBV29-1 to TRBJ2-7, with 7 nucleotides matching TRBD2. CDR3 length: 14 residues. Trimming cost V 7 bases and J 0 bases; bases outside gene matches: 9. Germline lookup yields CDR1 SQVTM and CDR2 ANQGSEA. In DNA, the CDR3 is TGCAGCGCCCGCCCTGGGGGGGGCTCCTACGAGCAGTACTTC. This sequence encodes CSARPGGGSYEQYF.

This clonotype was recorded at least ten times. The V call is TRBV20-1, the J call TRBJ1-4; D is possibly TRBD1 (6 bases). The V gene's germline CDR1 is DFQATT and CDR2 SNEGSKA (reference sequence). The CDR3 has 13 amino acids. V lost 2 bases, J lost 7 bases, and 11 bases lay in between. CDR3 protein: CSARQGISEKLFF. CDR3 sequence (DNA): TGCAGTGCTAGACAGGGGATTTCTGAAAAACTGTTTTTT.

J is TRBJ1-2 and V is TRBV20-1; TRBD1 is a possible D gene (5 bases). In germline, CDR1 is DFQATT, CDR2 SNEGSKA (reference sequence). The CDR3 is 12 amino acids. The DNA of the CDR3 is TGCAGCGCGGCCAGGGAGAGCGATGGCTACACCTTC. This sequence encodes CSAARESDGYTF.

CDR3 in DNA: TGTGCCAGCAGCCGGACAGGGGCAAGAGAAAAACTGTTTTTT. This gives the protein CASSRTGAREKLFF. This rearrangement joins TRBV5-4 to TRBJ1-4; 9 nucleotides match TRBD1. Per germline, CDR1 SGHNT and CDR2 YYREEE (reference sequence). The V segment lost 4 bases and the J segment 8 bases; nucleotides outside the gene matches: 6. The CDR3 runs 14 residues.